The 5 T cell receptor beta chains listed next were all sequenced from one sample in a study of blood T cells in healthy people across ages. Sample-barcoded 5' priming and a J-beta primer mix drove a second PCR of roughly 7 to 11 cycles. TCRdb recomputed calls from the 5' RACE reads with MiXCR, one row per CDR3 protein. The repertoire holds approximately 1.5 million distinct CDR3 sequences, with less than 45% as singletons. The specimen was blood. These receptors all come from a woman younger than 35 in good health.

This sequence joins TRBV7-9 and TRBJ2-4, with a weak D call TRBD1 (6 bases). The assigned J gene may be wrong: the sequence end matches TRBJ2-7 better. The germline V gene encodes CDR1 SEHNR and CDR2 FQNEAQ (reference sequence). This CDR3 has 13 residues. CDR3 in amino acids: CASSRTDIYEQYF. The CDR3 nucleotides read TGTGCCAGCAGCCGGACAGATATCTACGAGCAGTACTTC.

The gene calls are TRBV7-2 and TRBJ2-7, with 9 bases lining up with TRBD1. Germline CDR1 reads SGHTA; CDR2 reads FQGNSA. The junction had 7 bases not matched to a gene; V was cut back by 3 bases and J by 7 bases. The length of the CDR3 is 14 residues. CDR3 amino acids: CASSLDRGHNEQYF. CDR3 sequence (DNA): TGTGCCAGCAGCTTGGACAGGGGACATAATGAGCAGTACTTC.

V is TRBV7-2 and J is TRBJ1-2; TRBD1 might be the D (6 bases). The germline V and J ends were trimmed by 4 bases and 0 bases, with 18 bases remaining between them. Germline lookup yields CDR1 SGHTA and CDR2 FQGNSA. The CDR3 has 17 residues. The CDR3 loop reads CASSSGGVPITNYGYTF. The CDR3 DNA sequence: TGTGCCAGCAGCTCGGGGGGCGTACCGATCACTAACTATGGCTACACCTTC.

In this sample, this clonotype turned up a few times. The V gene is TRBV4-1, the J gene TRBJ1-2; no clear D. The V and J ends lost 0 bases and 0 bases respectively, with 8 bases between them. The CDR3 runs to 15 residues. CDR1 MGHRA and CDR2 YSYEKL come from the germline V gene. The CDR3 bases are TGCGCCAGCAGCCAAGATACCAGAGCTAACTATGGCTACACCTTC. It yields the protein CASSQDTRANYGYTF.

This clonotype showed up just a few times. The genes are TRBV28 and TRBJ2-5; 7 positions agree with TRBD2. The junction had 12 bases not matched to a gene; V was cut back by 6 bases and J by 5 bases. The CDR3 sequence is 15 residues long. The V gene's germline CDR1 is MDHEN and CDR2 SYDVKM. The CDR3 coding sequence is TGTGCCAGCAGCCAACTAGCGATCGAAGGGGAGACCCAGTACTTC. Protein sequence: CASSQLAIEGETQYF.